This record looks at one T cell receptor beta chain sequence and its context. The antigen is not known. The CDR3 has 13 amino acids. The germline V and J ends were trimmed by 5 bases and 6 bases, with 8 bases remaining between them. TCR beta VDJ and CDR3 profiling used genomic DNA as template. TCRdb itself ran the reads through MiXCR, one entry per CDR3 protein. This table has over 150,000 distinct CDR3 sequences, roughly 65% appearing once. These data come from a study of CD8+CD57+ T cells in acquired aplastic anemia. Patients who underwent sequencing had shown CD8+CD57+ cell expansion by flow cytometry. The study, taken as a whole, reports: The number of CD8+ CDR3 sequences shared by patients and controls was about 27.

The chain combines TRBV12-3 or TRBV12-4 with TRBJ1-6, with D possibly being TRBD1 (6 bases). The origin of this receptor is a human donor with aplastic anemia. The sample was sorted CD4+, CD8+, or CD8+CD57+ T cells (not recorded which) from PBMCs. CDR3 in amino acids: CASSGQLNSPLHF. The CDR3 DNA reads TGTGCCAGCAGTGGACAGCTTAATTCACCCCTCCACTTT.